One T cell receptor beta chain is described in this entry. In the original workflow: Amplifying reference gene primers gave estimates of nucleated cell counts. The protocol was immunoSEQ multiplex PCR, while the TCRdb copy is restricted to in-frame clones and leaves out a portion. V and J calls and clone size follow that table, whereas D and trimming were derived from the DNA. Among approximately 220,000 clones listed, over 75% were seen once. This sample was taken from a study of blood T cell repertoires in COVID-19. This CDR3 is built from 17 residues. V lost 5 bases, J lost 3 bases, and 15 bases stayed unmatched. Germline CDR1 reads LNHDA; CDR2 reads SQIVND (reference sequence).

This clonotype originated in a woman of 80 years or more with acute or convalescent COVID-19. The V call is TRBV19, the J call TRBJ1-1; 7 bases line up with TRBD1. The sample consisted of peripheral blood. In DNA, the CDR3 is TGTGCCAGTAGTCCCCAAGAAGGGGGCAAAATGTACACTGAAGCTTTCTTT. The encoded protein is CASSPQEGGKMYTEAFF.